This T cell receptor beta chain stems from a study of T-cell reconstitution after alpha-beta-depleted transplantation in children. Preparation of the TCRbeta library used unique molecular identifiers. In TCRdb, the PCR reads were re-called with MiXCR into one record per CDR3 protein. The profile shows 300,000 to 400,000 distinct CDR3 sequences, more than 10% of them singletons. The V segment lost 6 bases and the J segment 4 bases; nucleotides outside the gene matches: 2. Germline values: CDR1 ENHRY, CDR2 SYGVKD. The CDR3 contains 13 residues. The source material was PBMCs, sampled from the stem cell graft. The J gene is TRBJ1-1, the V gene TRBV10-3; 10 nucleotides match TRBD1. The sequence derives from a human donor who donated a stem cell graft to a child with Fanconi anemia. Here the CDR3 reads CAIRGQGTTEAFF. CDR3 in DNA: TGTGCCATCAGGGGACAGGGGACCACTGAAGCTTTCTTT.